This TCR beta chain emerged from a study of blood T cell repertoires in COVID-19. Study background: Spain, Italy and the United States supplied samples that represented acute and convalescent COVID-19.

Source study methods: Estimated nucleated cell counts came from reference gene primer amplification. The data were produced by immunoSEQ multiplex PCR, yet TCRdb's version contains in-frame clones alone and is incomplete. Clone size and V and J calls were adopted from that table, with D and trimming inferred from the DNA. Here the sample spans about 260,000 clones, 80% to 95% being singletons. The Seattle patients joined while their infection was active and were tracked longitudinally afterward. Sequenced: peripheral blood. This receptor was obtained from a person under 30 with COVID-19, enrolled during active disease.

In DNA, the CDR3 is TGCGCCAGCAGCACCACTCAAGAGACCCAGTACTTC. Translation: CASSTTQETQYF. This chain uses TRBV5-1 with TRBJ2-5; no firm D call. This CDR3 is built from 12 residues. V lost 4 bases and J lost 2, with 6 bases in between. The germline CDR1 and CDR2 sequences are SGHRS and YFSETQ.